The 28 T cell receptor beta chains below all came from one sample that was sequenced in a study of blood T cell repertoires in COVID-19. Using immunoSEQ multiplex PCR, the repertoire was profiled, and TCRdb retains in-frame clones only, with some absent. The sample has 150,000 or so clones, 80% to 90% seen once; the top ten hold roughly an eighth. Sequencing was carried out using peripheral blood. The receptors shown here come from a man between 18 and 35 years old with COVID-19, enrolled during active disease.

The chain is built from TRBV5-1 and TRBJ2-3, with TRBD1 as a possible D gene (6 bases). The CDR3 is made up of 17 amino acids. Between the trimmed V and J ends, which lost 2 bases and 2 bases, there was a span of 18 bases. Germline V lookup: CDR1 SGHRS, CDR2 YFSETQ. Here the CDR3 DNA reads TGCGCCAGCAGCTTCACCATCAGGGACATAGTCACAGATACGCAGTATTTT. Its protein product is CASSFTIRDIVTDTQYF.

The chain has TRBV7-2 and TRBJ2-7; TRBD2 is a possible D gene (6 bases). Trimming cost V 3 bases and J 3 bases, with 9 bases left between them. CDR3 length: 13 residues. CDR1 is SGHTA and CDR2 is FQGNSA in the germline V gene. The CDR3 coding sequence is TGTGCCAGCAGCTTTTCGGGGGTCTACGAGCAGTACTTC. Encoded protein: CASSFSGVYEQYF.

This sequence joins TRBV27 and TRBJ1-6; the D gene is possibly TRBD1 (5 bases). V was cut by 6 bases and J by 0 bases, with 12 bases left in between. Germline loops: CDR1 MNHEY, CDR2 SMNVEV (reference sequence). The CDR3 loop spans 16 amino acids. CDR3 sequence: CASRLQASSYNSPLHF. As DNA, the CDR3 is TGTGCCAGCAGGTTACAGGCGAGCTCCTATAATTCACCCCTCCACTTT.

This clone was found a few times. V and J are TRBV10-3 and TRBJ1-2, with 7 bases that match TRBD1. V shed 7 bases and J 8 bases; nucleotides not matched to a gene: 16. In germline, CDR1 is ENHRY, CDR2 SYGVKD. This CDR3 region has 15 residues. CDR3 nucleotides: TGTGCCATCAATCCCGGACAGGATAAGGTGGGGGGCTACACCTTC. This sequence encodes CAINPGQDKVGGYTF.

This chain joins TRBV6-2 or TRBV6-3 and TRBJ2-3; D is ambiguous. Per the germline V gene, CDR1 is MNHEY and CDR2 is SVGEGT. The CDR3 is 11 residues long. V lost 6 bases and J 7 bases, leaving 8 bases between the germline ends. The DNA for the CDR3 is TGTGCCAGCAGCCCTCGGTATACGCAGTATTTT. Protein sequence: CASSPRYTQYF.

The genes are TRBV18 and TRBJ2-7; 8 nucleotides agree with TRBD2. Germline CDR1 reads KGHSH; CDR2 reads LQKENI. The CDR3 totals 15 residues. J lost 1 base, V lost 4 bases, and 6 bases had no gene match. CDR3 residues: CASSHPSGRSYEQYF. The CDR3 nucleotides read TGTGCCAGCTCACACCCTAGCGGGCGTTCCTACGAGCAGTACTTC.

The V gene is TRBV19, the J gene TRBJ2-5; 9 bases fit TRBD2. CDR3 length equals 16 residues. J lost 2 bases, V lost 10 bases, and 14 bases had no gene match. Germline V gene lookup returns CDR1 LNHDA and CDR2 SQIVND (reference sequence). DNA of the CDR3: TGTGCCACCACCCGGCTAGCGGGGACGGGACAAGAGACCCAGTACTTC. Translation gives CATTRLAGTGQETQYF. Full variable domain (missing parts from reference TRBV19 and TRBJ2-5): DGGITQSPKYLFRKEGQNVTLSCEQNLNHDAMYWYRQDPGQGLRLIYYSQIVNDFQKGDIAEGYSVSREKKESFPLTVTSAQKNPTAFYLCATTRLAGTGQETQYFGPGTRLLVL.

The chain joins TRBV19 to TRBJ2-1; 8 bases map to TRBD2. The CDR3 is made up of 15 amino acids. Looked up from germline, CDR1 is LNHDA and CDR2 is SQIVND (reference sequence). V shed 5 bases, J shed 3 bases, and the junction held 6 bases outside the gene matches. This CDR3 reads CASSLVAGSYNEQFF. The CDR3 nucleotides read TGTGCCAGTAGTCTAGTAGCGGGAAGCTACAATGAGCAGTTCTTC.

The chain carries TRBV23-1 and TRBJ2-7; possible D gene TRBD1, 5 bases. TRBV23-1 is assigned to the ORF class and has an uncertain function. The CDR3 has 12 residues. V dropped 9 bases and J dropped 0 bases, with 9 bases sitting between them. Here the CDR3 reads CARFDSSYEQYF. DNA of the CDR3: TGCGCCAGGTTCGACAGCTCCTACGAGCAGTACTTC.

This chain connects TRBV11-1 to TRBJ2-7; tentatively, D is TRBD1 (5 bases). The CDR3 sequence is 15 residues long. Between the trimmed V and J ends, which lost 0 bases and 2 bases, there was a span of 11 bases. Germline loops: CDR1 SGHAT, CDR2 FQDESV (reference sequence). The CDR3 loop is CASSLARTPTYEQYF. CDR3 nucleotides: TGTGCCAGCAGCTTAGCGCGGACACCAACCTACGAGCAGTACTTC.

CDR3 nucleotides: TGCGCCAGCAGCTGGGCAGGGGGCTCCTACAATGAGCAGTTCTTC. Amino acids: CASSWAGGSYNEQFF. The chain links TRBV5-1 to TRBJ2-1; 7 bases fit TRBD1. The germline V gene has CDR1 SGHRS and CDR2 YFSETQ. The CDR3 is made up of 15 amino acids. V gave up 3 bases and J gave up 0 bases; unmatched junction bases: 3.

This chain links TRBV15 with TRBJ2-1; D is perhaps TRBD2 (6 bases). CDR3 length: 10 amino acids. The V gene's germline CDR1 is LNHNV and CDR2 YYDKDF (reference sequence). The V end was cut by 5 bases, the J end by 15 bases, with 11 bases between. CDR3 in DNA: TGTGCCACCAGCCGGGAGCGGCTGTTCTTC. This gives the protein CATSRERLFF.

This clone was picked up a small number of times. CDR3 coding DNA: TGTGCCAGCAGTGAGCGGACATACGAGGCCCCTGAAGCTTTCTTT. Residues: CASSERTYEAPEAFF. The chain uses TRBV2 and TRBJ1-1; TRBD1 might be the D (5 bases). This CDR3 comprises 15 residues. Germline values: CDR1 SNHLY, CDR2 FYNNEI. Trimming took 3 bases from V and 6 from J, leaving 17 bases between them.

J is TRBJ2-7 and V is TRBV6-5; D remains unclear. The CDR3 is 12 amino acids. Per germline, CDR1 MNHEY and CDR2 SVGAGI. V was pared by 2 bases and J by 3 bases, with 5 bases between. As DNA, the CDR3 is TGTGCCAGCAGTTACACGGGCTACGAGCAGTACTTC. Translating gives CASSYTGYEQYF.

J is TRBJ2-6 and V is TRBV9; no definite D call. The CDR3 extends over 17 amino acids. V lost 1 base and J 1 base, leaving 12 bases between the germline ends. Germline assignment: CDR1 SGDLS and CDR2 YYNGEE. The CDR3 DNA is TGTGCCAGCAGCGTACAGAGCGTACAATCTGGGGCCAACGTCCTGACTTTC. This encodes CASSVQSVQSGANVLTF.

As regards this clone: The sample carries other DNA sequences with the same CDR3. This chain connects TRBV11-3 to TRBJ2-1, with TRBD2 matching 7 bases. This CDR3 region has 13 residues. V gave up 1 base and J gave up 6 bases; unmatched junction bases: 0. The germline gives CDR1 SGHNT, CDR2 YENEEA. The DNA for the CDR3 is TGTGCCAGCAGCTTAGGGGGGGGCAATGAGCAGTTCTTC. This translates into CASSLGGGNEQFF. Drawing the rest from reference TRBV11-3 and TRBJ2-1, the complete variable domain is EAGVVQSPRYKIIEKKQPVAFWCNPISGHNTLYWYLQNLGQGPELLIRYENEEAVDDSQLPKDRFSAERLKGVDSTLKIQPAELGDSAVYLCASSLGGGNEQFFGPGTRLTVL.

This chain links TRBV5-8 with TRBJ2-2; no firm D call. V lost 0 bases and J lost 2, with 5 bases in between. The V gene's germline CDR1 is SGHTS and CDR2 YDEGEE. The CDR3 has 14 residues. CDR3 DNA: TGTGCCAGCAGCTTGGTGGGCAACACCGGGGAGCTGTTTTTT. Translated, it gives CASSLVGNTGELFF.

CDR3 in amino acids: CASSGQGGLNTEAFF. CDR3 DNA sequence: TGTGCCAGCAGTGGCCAGGGAGGCTTGAACACTGAAGCTTTCTTT. This chain uses TRBV2 with TRBJ1-1; weak D call: TRBD1 (5 bases). The length of the CDR3 is 15 residues. Per germline, CDR1 SNHLY and CDR2 FYNNEI. Trimming left V 4 bases short and J 0 bases short, with 12 bases between.

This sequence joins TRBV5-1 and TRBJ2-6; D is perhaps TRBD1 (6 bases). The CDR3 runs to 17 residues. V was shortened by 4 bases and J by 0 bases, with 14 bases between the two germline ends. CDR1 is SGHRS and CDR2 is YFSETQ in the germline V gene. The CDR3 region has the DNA TGCGCCAGCAGCCGGACAGTATTGGCCTCTGGGGCCAACGTCCTGACTTTC. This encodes CASSRTVLASGANVLTF. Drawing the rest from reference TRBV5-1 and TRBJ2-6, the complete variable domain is KAGVTQTPRYLIKTRGQQVTLSCSPISGHRSVSWYQQTPGQGLQFLFEYFSETQRNKGNFPGRFSGRQFSNSRSEMNVSTLELGDSALYLCASSRTVLASGANVLTFGAGSRLTVL.

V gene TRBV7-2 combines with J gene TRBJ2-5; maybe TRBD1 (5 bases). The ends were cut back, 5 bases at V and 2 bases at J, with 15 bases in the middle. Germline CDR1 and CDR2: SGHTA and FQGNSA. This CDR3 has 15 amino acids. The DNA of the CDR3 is TGTGCCAGCAGCCGCGAGGACACCTATCAAGAGACCCAGTACTTC. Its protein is CASSREDTYQETQYF.

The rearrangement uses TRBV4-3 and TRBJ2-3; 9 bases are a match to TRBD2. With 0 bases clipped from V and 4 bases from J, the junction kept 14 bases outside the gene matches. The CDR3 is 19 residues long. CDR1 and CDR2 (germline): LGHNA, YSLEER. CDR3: CASSQDGAGGAWEADTQYF. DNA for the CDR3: TGCGCCAGCAGCCAAGATGGTGCGGGAGGGGCTTGGGAGGCAGATACGCAGTATTTT.

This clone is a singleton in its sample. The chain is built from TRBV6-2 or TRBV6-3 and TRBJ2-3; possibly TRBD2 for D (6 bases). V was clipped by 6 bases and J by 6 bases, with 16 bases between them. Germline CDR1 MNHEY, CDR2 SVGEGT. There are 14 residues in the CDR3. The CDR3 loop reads CASSTDMEGDTQYF. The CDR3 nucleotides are TGTGCCAGCAGCACTGATATGGAGGGCGATACGCAGTATTTT.

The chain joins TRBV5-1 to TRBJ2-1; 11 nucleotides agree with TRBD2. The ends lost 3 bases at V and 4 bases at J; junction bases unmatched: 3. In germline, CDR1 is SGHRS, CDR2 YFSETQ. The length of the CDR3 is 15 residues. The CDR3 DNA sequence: TGCGCCAGCAGCTGGGGACTAGCGGATTACAATGAGCAGTTCTTC. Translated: CASSWGLADYNEQFF.

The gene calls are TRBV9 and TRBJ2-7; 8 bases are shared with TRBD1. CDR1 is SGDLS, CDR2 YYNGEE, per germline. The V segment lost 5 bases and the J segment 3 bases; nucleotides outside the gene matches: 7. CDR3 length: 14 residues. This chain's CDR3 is CASSPRTGIYEQYF. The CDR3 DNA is TGTGCCAGCAGTCCTAGGACAGGGATCTACGAGCAGTACTTC.

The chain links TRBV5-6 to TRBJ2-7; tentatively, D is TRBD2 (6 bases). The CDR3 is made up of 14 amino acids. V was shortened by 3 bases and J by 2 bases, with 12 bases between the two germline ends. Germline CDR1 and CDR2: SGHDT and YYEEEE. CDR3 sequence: CASSSPGTAYEQYF. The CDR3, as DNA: TGTGCCAGCAGCTCCCCCGGGACTGCCTACGAGCAGTACTTC.

In nucleotides, the CDR3 is TGCAGTCCGGAGGGTTCCAATGAGCAGTTCTTC. Translated: CSPEGSNEQFF. The chain employs TRBV20-1 and TRBJ2-1, with D tentatively TRBD2 (6 bases). Trimming stripped 8 bases from V and 6 bases from J, with 11 bases between. The CDR3 has 11 residues. CDR1 DFQATT and CDR2 SNEGSKA come from the germline V gene (reference sequence).

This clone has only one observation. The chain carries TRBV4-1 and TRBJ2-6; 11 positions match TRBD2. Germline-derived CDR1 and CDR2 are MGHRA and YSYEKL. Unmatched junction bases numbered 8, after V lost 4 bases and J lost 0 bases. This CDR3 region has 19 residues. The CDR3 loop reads CASSRLLAGVSSGANVLTF. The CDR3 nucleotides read TGCGCCAGCAGCCGCCTACTAGCGGGAGTGAGCTCTGGGGCCAACGTCCTGACTTTC.

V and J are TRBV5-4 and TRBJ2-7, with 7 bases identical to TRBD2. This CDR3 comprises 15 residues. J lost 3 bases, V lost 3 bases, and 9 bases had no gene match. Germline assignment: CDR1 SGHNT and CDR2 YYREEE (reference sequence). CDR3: CASSWEGRADYEQYF. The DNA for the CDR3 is TGTGCCAGCAGCTGGGAGGGCAGGGCGGACTACGAGCAGTACTTC.